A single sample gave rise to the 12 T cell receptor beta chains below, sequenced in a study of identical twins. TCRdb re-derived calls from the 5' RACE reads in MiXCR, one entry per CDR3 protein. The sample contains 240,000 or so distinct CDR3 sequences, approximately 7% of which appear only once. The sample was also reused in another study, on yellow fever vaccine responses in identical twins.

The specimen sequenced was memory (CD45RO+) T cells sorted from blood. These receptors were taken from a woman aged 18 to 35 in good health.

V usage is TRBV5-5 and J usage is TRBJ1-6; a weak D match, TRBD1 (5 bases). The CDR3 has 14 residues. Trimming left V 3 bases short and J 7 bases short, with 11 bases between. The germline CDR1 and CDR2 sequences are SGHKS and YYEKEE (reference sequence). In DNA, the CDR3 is TGTGCCAGCAGCTCAATAGGGGTAAATTCACCCCTCCACTTT. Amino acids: CASSSIGVNSPLHF.

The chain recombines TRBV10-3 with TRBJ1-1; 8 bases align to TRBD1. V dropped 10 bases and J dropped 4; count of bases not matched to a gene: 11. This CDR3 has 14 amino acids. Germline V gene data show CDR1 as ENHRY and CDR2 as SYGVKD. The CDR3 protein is CATFGQGGRTEAFF. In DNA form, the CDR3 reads TGTGCCACATTCGGACAGGGCGGTCGCACTGAAGCTTTCTTT.

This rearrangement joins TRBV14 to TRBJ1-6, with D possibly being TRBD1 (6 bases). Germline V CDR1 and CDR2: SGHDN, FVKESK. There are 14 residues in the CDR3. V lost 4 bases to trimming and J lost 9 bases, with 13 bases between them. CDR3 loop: CASSRSRGASPLHF. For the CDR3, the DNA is TGTGCCAGCAGCCGGTCCAGGGGAGCTTCACCCCTCCACTTT.

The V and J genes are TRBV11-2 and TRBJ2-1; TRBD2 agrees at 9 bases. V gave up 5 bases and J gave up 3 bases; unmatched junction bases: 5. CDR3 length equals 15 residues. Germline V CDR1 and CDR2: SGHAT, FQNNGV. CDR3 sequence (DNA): TGTGCCAGCAGCAAGACTAGCGGTAACTACAATGAGCAGTTCTTC. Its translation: CASSKTSGNYNEQFF.

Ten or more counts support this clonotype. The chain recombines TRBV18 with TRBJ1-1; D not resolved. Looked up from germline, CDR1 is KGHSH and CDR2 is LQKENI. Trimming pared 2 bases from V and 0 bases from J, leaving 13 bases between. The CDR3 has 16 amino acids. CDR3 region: CASSPSDRKLNTEAFF. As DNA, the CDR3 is TGTGCCAGCTCACCAAGTGACCGAAAATTGAACACTGAAGCTTTCTTT.

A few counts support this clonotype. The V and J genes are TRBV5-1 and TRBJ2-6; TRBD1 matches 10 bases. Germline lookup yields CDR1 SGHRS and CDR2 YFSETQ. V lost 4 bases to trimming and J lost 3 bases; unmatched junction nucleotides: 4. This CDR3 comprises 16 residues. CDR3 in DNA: TGCGCCAGCAGCGGGACAGGGGCTTTTGGGGCCAACGTCCTGACTTTC. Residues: CASSGTGAFGANVLTF.

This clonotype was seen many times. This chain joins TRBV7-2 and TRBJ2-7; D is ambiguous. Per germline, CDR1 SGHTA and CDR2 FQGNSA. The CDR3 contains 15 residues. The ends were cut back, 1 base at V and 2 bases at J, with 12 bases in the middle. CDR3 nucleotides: TGTGCCAGCAGCTTAGACTCAGTGTCGACCTACGAGCAGTACTTC. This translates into CASSLDSVSTYEQYF.

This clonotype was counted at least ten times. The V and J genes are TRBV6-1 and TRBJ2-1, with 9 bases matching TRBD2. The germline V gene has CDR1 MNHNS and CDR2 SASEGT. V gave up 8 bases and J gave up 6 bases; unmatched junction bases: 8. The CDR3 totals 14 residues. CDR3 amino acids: CASSSGGTLNEQFF. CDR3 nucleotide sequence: TGTGCCAGCTCGAGCGGGGGGACCCTCAATGAGCAGTTCTTC.

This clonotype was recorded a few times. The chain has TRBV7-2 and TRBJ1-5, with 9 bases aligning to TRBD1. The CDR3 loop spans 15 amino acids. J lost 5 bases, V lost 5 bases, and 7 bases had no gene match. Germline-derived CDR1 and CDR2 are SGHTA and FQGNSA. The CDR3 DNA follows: TGTGCCAGCAGCCCCCGGACAGGGGTTTATCAGCCCCAGCATTTT. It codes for CASSPRTGVYQPQHF. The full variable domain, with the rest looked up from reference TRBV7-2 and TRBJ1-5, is GAGVSQSPSNKVTEKGKDVELRCDPISGHTALYWYRQSLGQGLEFLIYFQGNSAPDKSGLPSDRFSAERTGGSVSTLTIQRTQQEDSAVYLCASSPRTGVYQPQHFGDGTRLSIL.

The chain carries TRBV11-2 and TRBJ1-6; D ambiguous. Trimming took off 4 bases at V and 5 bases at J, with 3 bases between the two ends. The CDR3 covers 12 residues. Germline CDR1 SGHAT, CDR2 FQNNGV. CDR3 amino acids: CASSSDNSPLHF. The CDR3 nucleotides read TGTGCCAGCAGCTCTGATAATTCACCCCTCCACTTT.

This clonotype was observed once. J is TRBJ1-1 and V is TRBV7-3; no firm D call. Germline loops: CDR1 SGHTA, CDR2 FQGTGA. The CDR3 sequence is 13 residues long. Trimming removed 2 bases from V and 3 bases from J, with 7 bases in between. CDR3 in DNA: TGTGCCAGCAGCTTATTTAGGGACACTGAAGCTTTCTTT. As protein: CASSLFRDTEAFF.

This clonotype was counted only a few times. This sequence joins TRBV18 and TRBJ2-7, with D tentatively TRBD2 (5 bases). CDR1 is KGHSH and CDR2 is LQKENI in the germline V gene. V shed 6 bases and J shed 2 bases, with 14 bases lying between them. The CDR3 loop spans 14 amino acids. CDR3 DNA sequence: TGTGCCAGCTCCGGGGATTTAAGTCCCTACGAGCAGTACTTC. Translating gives CASSGDLSPYEQYF.